A single sample is the source of the 2 T cell receptor beta chains below, sequenced in a study of response to subunit inactivated influenza vaccine. TCRdb ran MiXCR on the RT-PCR reads and lists one entry per CDR3 protein. The sample yields hundreds of thousands of distinct CDR3 sequences, 20% to 25% seen once. The sample here was PBMCs from blood, taken approximately 22 months after vaccination. Source of these receptors: a man in his fifties or sixties who received an inactivated influenza vaccine.

This clonotype was seen only a few times. The chain uses TRBV10-3 and TRBJ1-1; TRBD1 agrees at 7 bases. Germline CDR1 reads ENHRY; CDR2 reads SYGVKD. This CDR3 is built from 13 residues. J was trimmed by 4 bases and V by 10 bases; bases with no gene match: 9. CDR3 protein: CATLMQGGTEAFF. DNA for the CDR3: TGTGCCACGCTTATGCAGGGGGGCACTGAAGCTTTCTTT.

The table lists this clonotype with many counts. The gene calls are TRBV28 and TRBJ1-5; possible D gene TRBD1, 5 bases. Germline V gives CDR1 MDHEN, CDR2 SYDVKM. The CDR3 runs to 12 residues. Trimming shortened V by 6 bases and J by 6 bases, and 9 bases separated the two germline ends. CDR3 protein: CASRRGIQPQHF. The CDR3 DNA reads as TGTGCCAGCAGACGGGGGATTCAGCCCCAGCATTTT.